Listed below are T cell receptor beta chains from one sample, sequenced in a study of blood T cell repertoires in COVID-19. The repertoire was sequenced with immunoSEQ multiplex PCR; TCRdb's copy has only in-frame clones and lacks some. The table includes under 200,000 clones, 70% to 90% detected once. Specimen: peripheral blood. The source is a man aged 60 to 69 with active or convalescent COVID-19. The CDR3 runs from the conserved cysteine through the conserved F or W. A D gene is named only where the DNA matches it firmly. Clone size is stated in some rows and not others, as once, few, many or a class when expanded.

J gene,V gene,clone size,CDR3 length,D gene,CDR3 DNA,CDR3 protein
TRBJ2-1,TRBV9,.,16,TRBD2,TGTGCCAGCAGCGCCCCGACTAGCGGGGGGTACAATGAGCAGTTCTTC,CASSAPTSGGYNEQFF
TRBJ1-2,TRBV2,once,15,TRBD1,TGTGCCAGCAGTGAAAGACAGGGGGCTTACGATGGCTACACCTTC,CASSERQGAYDGYTF
TRBJ1-6,TRBV6-4,.,13,.,TGTGCCAGCAGTGTAACAGGTTCTTCACCCCTCCACTTT,CASSVTGSSPLHF
TRBJ2-6,TRBV23-1,.,18,TRBD1,TGCGCCAGCAGTCAATGTGCCGGACAGGGGGCTGGGGCCAACGTCCTGACTTTC,CASSQCAGQGAGANVLTF
TRBJ1-5,TRBV19,.,13,.,TGTGCCAGTAGTATTTCTCCCTATCAGCCCCAGCATTTT,CASSISPYQPQHF
TRBJ2-3,TRBV4-1,.,16,TRBD2,TGCGCCAGCAGCCAAGACGGGGAGGGTCACACAGATACGCAGTATTTT,CASSQDGEGHTDTQYF
TRBJ1-1,TRBV6-4,.,11,.,TGTGCCAGCATCAGGGAAAGTGAAGCTTTCTTT,CASIRESEAFF
TRBJ1-3,TRBV5-4,.,15,TRBD1,TGTGCCAGCAGCCCGGGACAGGGGGCTGGAAACACCATATATTTT,CASSPGQGAGNTIYF
TRBJ1-1,TRBV29-1,.,11,.,TGCAGCGTTGGAGGTGACACTGAAGCTTTCTTT,CSVGGDTEAFF
TRBJ1-2,TRBV7-2,.,14,TRBD1,TGTGCCAGCACCCCCGGGACAGGGAACTATGGCTACACCTTC,CASTPGTGNYGYTF
TRBJ2-1,TRBV6-5,once,14,.,TGTGCCAGCAGTCGCGGGTCTACAAACAATGAGCAGTTCTTC,CASSRGSTNNEQFF
TRBJ2-5,TRBV9,.,16,TRBD1,TGTGCCAGCAGCGGGAAAACAGGGGGCTCGGGAGAGACCCAGTACTTC,CASSGKTGGSGETQYF
TRBJ1-5,TRBV4-2,.,16,.,TGTGCCAGCAGCCAAGATGGGACACACTGGGGTCAGCCCCAGCATTTT,CASSQDGTHWGQPQHF
TRBJ2-3,TRBV3-1/TRBV3-2,.,17,TRBD1,TGTGCCAGCAGTCTCGATCACAGGGGGCACCGCACAGATACGCAGTATTTT,CASSLDHRGHRTDTQYF
TRBJ2-6,TRBV5-6,.,17,TRBD1,TGTGCCAGCAGCTTGGTCGGACAGGCCGATGGGGCCAACGTCCTGACTTTC,CASSLVGQADGANVLTF
TRBJ2-3,TRBV29-1,.,18,TRBD2,TGCAGCGTTCTAGGGACTAGCGGGGCGTATACTAGCACAGATACGCAGTATTTT,CSVLGTSGAYTSTDTQYF
TRBJ1-5,TRBV24-1,.,14,TRBD1,TGTGCCACCAGCGGACAGGGTGGAAGTCAGCCCCAGCATTTT,CATSGQGGSQPQHF
TRBJ2-1,TRBV28,.,15,TRBD1,TGTGCCAGCAGTTTCGGGGACAGGGCTGACAATGAGCAGTTCTTC,CASSFGDRADNEQFF
TRBJ1-2,TRBV27,.,14,.,TGTGCCAGCAGTTTATCCCAGGTTTCGCGTGGCTACACCTTC,CASSLSQVSRGYTF
TRBJ1-4,TRBV19,.,13,.,TGTGCCAGTAGTCCTAAGGGGGAAGAAAAACTGTTTTTT,CASSPKGEEKLFF
TRBJ1-4,TRBV30,.,16,.,TGTGCCTGGAGTGTACGTTCGGGACTAGCTAATGAAAAACTGTTTTTT,CAWSVRSGLANEKLFF
TRBJ1-1,TRBV11-2,.,14,.,TGTGCCAGCAGCTTACGGGGGGAGAACACTGAAGCTTTCTTT,CASSLRGENTEAFF
TRBJ1-2,TRBV10-3,.,15,.,TGTGCCATCAGTGAAGGTCTCGGGGGGCAAGATGGCTACACCTTC,CAISEGLGGQDGYTF
TRBJ1-1,TRBV6-1,.,16,TRBD1,TGTGCCAGCAGTGAAGCATCGACAGGGGGAGGGACTGAAGCTTTCTTT,CASSEASTGGGTEAFF
TRBJ2-7,TRBV2,.,16,TRBD2,TGTGCCAGCAGCAAAACCTTCAGCGGGGTCTCCTACGAGCAGTACTTC,CASSKTFSGVSYEQYF
TRBJ2-2,TRBV4-2,.,19,TRBD2,TGTGCCAGCAGCCCCCGTTCGAGCGGGGGGGCTACGAACACCGGGGAGCTGTTTTTT,CASSPRSSGGATNTGELFF
TRBJ1-2,TRBV7-9,.,13,TRBD1,TGTGCCAGCAGCTGGGACAGGGGGCTAGGCTACACCTTC,CASSWDRGLGYTF
TRBJ1-1,TRBV12-3/TRBV12-4,.,13,.,TGTGCCAGCAGTTTAACGGGAGTGACTGAAGCTTTCTTT,CASSLTGVTEAFF
TRBJ1-4,TRBV7-9,.,17,TRBD1,TGTGCCAGCAGCCCACGGACAGGGAAGGCAACTAATGAAAAACTGTTTTTT,CASSPRTGKATNEKLFF
TRBJ2-1,TRBV19,.,16,TRBD2,TGTGCCAGTAGTACGCACAGGACCCGGGAGGGGAATGAGCAGTTCTTC,CASSTHRTREGNEQFF
TRBJ2-2,TRBV3-1/TRBV3-2,once,14,TRBD2,TGTGCCAGCAGCCAAACTAGCGGGGGACCCAGGGTGTTTTTT,CASSQTSGGPRVFF
TRBJ2-7,TRBV5-1,.,13,.,TGCGCCAGCAGCTTGGCCAAAATGACTAAGCAGTACTTC,CASSLAKMTKQYF
TRBJ2-3,TRBV12-2,.,14,.,TGTGCAAGTCGCTTAAACGGGGATACAGATACGCAGTATTTT,CASRLNGDTDTQYF
TRBJ2-7,TRBV5-1,many,14,.,TGCGCCAGCAGCGACGGGGACATTTCCTACGAGCAGTACTTC,CASSDGDISYEQYF
TRBJ2-5,TRBV5-1,.,12,.,TGCGCCAGCAGCAGGGAGGTCGAGACCCAGTACTTC,CASSREVETQYF
TRBJ1-1,TRBV11-1,few,16,TRBD1,TGTGCCAGCAGCTCCCGGACAGGTCGGAGGAACACTGAAGCTTTCTTT,CASSSRTGRRNTEAFF
TRBJ2-3,TRBV4-1,.,15,TRBD2,TGCGCCAGCAGCCAAGCGGGGGGGCCTCTGAATACGCAGTATTTT,CASSQAGGPLNTQYF
TRBJ1-1,TRBV7-2,.,14,.,TGTGCCAGCAGCTTCACCCCCGGAGGAACTGAAGCTTTCTTT,CASSFTPGGTEAFF
TRBJ1-1,TRBV19,.,11,.,TGTGCCAGTTCTGGGGGGTTGGGAGCTTTCTTT,CASSGGLGAFF
TRBJ2-2,TRBV10-3,.,22,TRBD2,TGTGCCATCAGTGCAGTCGGCGCGCCCACGGGACTAGCGGGGGAGAACACCGGGGAGCTGTTTTTT,CAISAVGAPTGLAGENTGELFF
TRBJ1-1,TRBV6-5,.,12,.,TGTGCCAGCATACGGGGGGGGGCTGAAGCTTTCTTT,CASIRGGAEAFF
TRBJ1-2,TRBV7-3,.,13,.,TGTGCCAGCAGCCGCTTGTTAGGAGATGGCTACACCTTC,CASSRLLGDGYTF
TRBJ2-3,TRBV15,once,17,.,TGTGCCACCAGCAGAGATATACATGATCCTAGCACAGATACGCAGTATTTT,CATSRDIHDPSTDTQYF
TRBJ2-5,TRBV10-2,.,15,TRBD1,TGCGCCAGCAGTGATCTGGGACAGGGTCAAGAGACCCAGTACTTC,CASSDLGQGQETQYF
TRBJ1-2,TRBV20-1,.,13,.,TGCAGTGCTAGTAAAGTGGACAGCTATGGCTACACCTTC,CSASKVDSYGYTF
TRBJ1-1,TRBV6-5,.,14,.,TGTGCCAGCATGGGGGCAGCTGAACGTCTTGAAGCTTTCTTT,CASMGAAERLEAFF
TRBJ2-3,TRBV5-8,.,12,.,TGTGCCAGCAGCTATACAGGAATTACGCAGTATTTT,CASSYTGITQYF
TRBJ2-1,TRBV5-1,.,16,TRBD2,TGCGCCAGCAGCTTAACCATTAGCGGGGCCAGCAATGAGCAGTTCTTC,CASSLTISGASNEQFF
TRBJ2-3,TRBV7-8,.,13,TRBD1,TGTGCCAGCAGATCAGGGGGTTCCGATACGCAGTATTTT,CASRSGGSDTQYF
TRBJ1-5,TRBV5-5,.,15,TRBD1,TGTGCCAGCAGCACACAGGGGGAGAGCAATCAGCCCCAGCATTTT,CASSTQGESNQPQHF
TRBJ2-1,TRBV4-2,.,15,.,TGTGCCAGCAGCCAACATACCTTAGCGTACAATGAGCAGTTCTTC,CASSQHTLAYNEQFF
TRBJ1-6,TRBV6-5,.,15,TRBD1,TGTGCCAGCAGTCCTGACAGGGGGATTTATTCACCCCTCCACTTT,CASSPDRGIYSPLHF